This T cell receptor beta chain derives from a study of blood T cell repertoires in COVID-19. Study-level information: Samples representing acute and convalescent COVID-19 were sourced from the United States, Italy and Spain. T cells, B-cell-depleted T cells, or PBMCs supplied cDNA or gDNA.

The germline V and J ends were trimmed by 3 bases and 7 bases, with 12 bases remaining between them. This CDR3 is built from 13 residues. Germline V gene data show CDR1 as MRHNA and CDR2 as SNTAGT. As handled by the study authors: Scientists estimated how many nucleated cells there were by amplifying reference gene primers. The protocol was immunoSEQ multiplex PCR, while the TCRdb copy is restricted to in-frame clones and leaves out a portion. The DNA gave D and trimming, while V, J and clone size come from that table. The sample records about 190,000 clones, about 88% being singletons. The chain is built from TRBV6-4 and TRBJ1-2, with a tentative D call TRBD1 (6 bases). Source material: peripheral blood. This receptor was obtained from a woman between 35 and 50 years old who had recovered from COVID-19. The CDR3: CASSETGTFGYTF. CDR3 sequence (DNA): TGTGCCAGCAGTGAAACAGGGACGTTTGGCTACACCTTC.